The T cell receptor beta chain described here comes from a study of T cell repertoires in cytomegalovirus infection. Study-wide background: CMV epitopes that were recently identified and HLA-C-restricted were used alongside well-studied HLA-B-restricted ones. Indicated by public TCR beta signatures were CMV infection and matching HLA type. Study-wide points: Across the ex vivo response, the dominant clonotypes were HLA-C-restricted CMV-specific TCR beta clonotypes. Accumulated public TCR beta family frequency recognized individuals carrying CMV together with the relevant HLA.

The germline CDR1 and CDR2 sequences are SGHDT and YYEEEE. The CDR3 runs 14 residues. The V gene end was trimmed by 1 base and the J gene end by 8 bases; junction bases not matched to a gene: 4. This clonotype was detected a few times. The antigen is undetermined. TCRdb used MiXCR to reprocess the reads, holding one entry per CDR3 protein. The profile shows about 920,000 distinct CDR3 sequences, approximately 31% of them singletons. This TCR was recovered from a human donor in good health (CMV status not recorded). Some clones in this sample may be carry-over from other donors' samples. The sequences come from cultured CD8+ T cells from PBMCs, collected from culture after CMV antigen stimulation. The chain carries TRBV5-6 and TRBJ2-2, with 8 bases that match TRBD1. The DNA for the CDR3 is TGTGCCAGCAGCTTGCGGACAGGGCGGGGGGAGCTGTTTTTT. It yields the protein CASSLRTGRGELFF.